This T cell receptor (beta chain) was sequenced during a study of blood T cell repertoires in COVID-19 (dated by TCRdb to the early 2020s). Looking at the study overall: Collaborator samples came from the United States, Italy and Spain and covered acute and convalescent phases of COVID-19. Subjects who had been exposed to COVID-19, were actively infected with it, or had recovered from it provided the deeply sampled blood TCRbeta repertoires that made up the dataset. The repertoires were released in a freely available public database intended as a resource for research on the immune response to SARS-CoV-2. Nearly every sample came with metadata listing a de-identified subject ID, COVID-19 status, age in years and sex. Samples were obtained from the ongoing ImmuneRACE study (first 160 participants) and from 1,254 subjects provided by 6 global collaborators. Where available, HLA class I and class II types were obtained from metadata supplied by the sample provider rather than from assay-based typing. The prospective study material was composed of cDNA or gDNA derived from T cells, B-cell-depleted T cells, or PBMCs.

The immunoSEQ Assay, a bias-controlled multiplex PCR, was used to amplify TCRbeta CDR3 regions from genomic DNA. The original pipeline was this. Nucleated cell counts per sample were estimated from amplification of reference gene primers within the assay. To quantify the absolute abundance of each unique TCRbeta CDR3 rearrangement, sequence reads were collapsed and filtered. For each sample, productive Simpson clonality was calculated as the square root of Simpson's diversity index across productive rearrangements. The immuneACCESS repertoire file appears here via TCRdb, limited to in-frame rearrangements. These files lack a portion of the clones; in checked studies, under half of the deficit traces to unresolved V genes, and the cause of the others is not known. Clone size and V and J calls were adopted from that table, with D and trimming inferred from the DNA. This sample holds some 150,000 clones; 78% were observed only once. Just over 6% of the sample is held by the ten biggest clonotypes.

Trimming takes 2 bases off V and 3 bases off J; junction bases not matched to a gene: 3. For CDR1 and CDR2, the germline V gene lists MRHNA and SNTAGT. The CDR3 starts with the cysteine, ends with the phenylalanine, and has 16 residues. Only the CDR3 DNA stays, 48 bases, in frame from base 1. Enrolling through a virtual design, the prospective study's participants ranged in age from about 18 to 89 years and lived across roughly 24 United States geographic areas. In the prospective study, cohorts were assigned on the basis of participant-reported clinical history obtained from a screening survey and a study questionnaire. For ImmuneRACE Cohort 3, a participant was defined as recovered based on two consecutive negative NP/OP PCR tests, clearance by a healthcare professional, or resolution of symptoms. Mobile phlebotomists in the prospective study collected whole blood, serum and a nasopharyngeal or oropharyngeal swab from every participant. Participants in the prospective study had the option to provide additional blood draws and questionnaires over an approximately 2-month period. Blood samples from the prospective study were shipped frozen or at room temperature prior to DNA extraction.

This clone showed up just a few times. The clone's antigen remains unknown. Base qualities are missing; no much larger clone stands one base away. Results and caveats for the whole study, not just this receptor: How much clinical and demographic metadata was included differed by source and by participant, and the metadata was provided uncurated.

The sample taken for sequencing was PBMCs or T cells enriched from blood (not recorded which). The clonotype originates from a woman in her forties or fifties who had recovered from COVID-19. This chain is built from TRBV6-4 and TRBJ2-2, with 10 central nucleotides matching TRBD1. In nucleotides, the sequence is TGTGCCAGCAGTGACCATGGACAGGGGGACACCGGGGAGCTGTTTTTT. It specifies CASSDHGQGDTGELFF.